A single sample gave rise to the 8 T cell receptor beta chains below, sequenced in a study of post-analysis software for immune sequencing data. Study conclusions and caveats: Relative to controls, patients had roughly five TRBV segments at higher frequency, with TRBV5-6, TRBV5-1 and TRBV20-1 among these.

Every TCR beta cDNA library bore unique molecular identifiers. TCRdb fed the PCR reads into MiXCR, producing one record per CDR3 protein. The sample holds about 460,000 distinct CDR3 sequences; roughly 45% are singletons and the top ten take 9% to 13%. Their cognate antigens are unknown. Sequencing input: blood. Receptors originate from a girl between 5 and 17 years old with multiple sclerosis.

As for this clonotype: A junction end diverges from the germline sequence, so it may reflect a read error. The genes are TRBV11-3 and TRBJ2-1; 13 positions match TRBD2. The CDR3 contains 16 residues. Germline-derived CDR1 and CDR2 are SGHNT and YENEEA. For the CDR3, the DNA is TGTGCCAACAGCTTAGGCGGACTAGCGGGAGTCCGTGAGCAGTTCTTC. The encoded protein is CANSLGGLAGVREQFF. The full variable domain, rest sourced from reference TRBV11-3 and TRBJ2-1, is EAGVVQSPRYKIIEKKQPVAFWCNPISGHNTLYWYLQNLGQGPELLIRYENEEAVDDSQLPKDRFSAERLKGVDSTLKIQPAELGDSAVYLCANSLGGLAGVREQFFGPGTRLTVL.

V is TRBV20-1 and J is TRBJ2-3; TRBD1 is a possible D gene (5 bases). Germline V gene data show CDR1 as DFQATT and CDR2 as SNEGSKA (reference sequence). V shed 6 bases and J shed 5 bases, with 18 bases lying between them. This CDR3 spans 14 amino acids. CDR3 coding DNA: TGCAGTGCCAAGATATCTGGGGCGATAGATACGCAGTATTTT. This translates into CSAKISGAIDTQYF.

This chain uses TRBV24-1 with TRBJ2-5; 7 bases line up with TRBD1. From germline, CDR1 is KGHDR and CDR2 SFDVKD. The CDR3 covers 13 residues. J was trimmed by 2 bases and V by 6 bases; bases with no gene match: 2. The CDR3 bases are TGTGCCACCAGTCGGGACAGACAAGAGACCCAGTACTTC. It specifies CATSRDRQETQYF.

This clonotype was detected only a few times. This chain connects TRBV20-1 to TRBJ2-1, with 11 bases fitting TRBD2. Germline assignment: CDR1 DFQATT and CDR2 SNEGSKA (reference sequence). The V and J ends lost 0 bases and 3 bases, in that order; junction bases with no gene match: 7. This CDR3 is built from 17 residues. The CDR3 sequence is CSARDEASGRYYNEQFF. The CDR3 nucleotides read TGCAGTGCTAGAGATGAGGCTAGCGGGAGGTACTACAATGAGCAGTTCTTC.

The chain carries TRBV14 and TRBJ2-7, with a possible D match to TRBD1 (5 bases). The germline CDR1 and CDR2 sequences are SGHDN and FVKESK. V was cut by 4 bases and J by 7 bases, with 14 bases left in between. This CDR3 spans 13 amino acids. CDR3 DNA sequence: TGTGCCAGCAGCCGCCGACAGACGGGTGAGCAGTACTTC. Translated: CASSRRQTGEQYF.

For the CDR3, the DNA is TGTGCCAGCAGCTTAGTAGGGGGGCCCGACACCGGGGAGCTGTTTTTT. Protein product: CASSLVGGPDTGELFF. This chain connects TRBV7-9 to TRBJ2-2; the D call may be TRBD1 or TRBD2 (6 bases each). V was clipped by 1 base and J by 3 bases, with 12 bases between them. Germline assignment: CDR1 SEHNR and CDR2 FQNEAQ (reference sequence). This CDR3 is 16 amino acids long.

This clonotype has just a few counts. V and J are TRBV7-2 and TRBJ1-2; 7 nucleotides match TRBD1. V was pared by 5 bases and J by 4 bases, with 7 bases of the junction left unmatched. This CDR3 is 14 amino acids long. The germline gives CDR1 SGHTA, CDR2 FQGNSA. Written as DNA, the CDR3 is TGTGCCAGCAGCGGACAGACAGGGTCCTATGGCTACACCTTC. It encodes CASSGQTGSYGYTF. Full variable domain (remainder filled in from reference TRBV7-2 and TRBJ1-2): GAGVSQSPSNKVTEKGKDVELRCDPISGHTALYWYRQSLGQGLEFLIYFQGNSAPDKSGLPSDRFSAERTGGSVSTLTIQRTQQEDSAVYLCASSGQTGSYGYTFGSGTRLTVV.

CDR3 DNA sequence: TGTGCCAGCAGCTTAGGGACCGTGGTGGAGACCCAGTACTTC. It codes for CASSLGTVVETQYF. The chain links TRBV7-8 to TRBJ2-5; D gene uncertain. V gave up 1 base and J gave up 5 bases, with 11 bases separating them. There are 14 residues in the CDR3. CDR1 and CDR2 from the germline V gene are SGHVS and FQNEAQ.